One T cell receptor beta chain is described in this entry. Trimming pared 4 bases from V and 0 bases from J, leaving 10 bases between. From germline, CDR1 is LNHDA and CDR2 SQIVND (reference sequence). This CDR3 contains 14 residues. The sample belongs to a study of shared clonotypes between healthy human individuals. The protocol was immunoSEQ multiplex PCR, while the TCRdb copy is restricted to in-frame clones and leaves out a portion. Here the sample spans about 380,000 clones, approximately 97% being singletons. This TCR derives from a man aged 30 to 39 in good health. What was sequenced was memory CD8+ T cells sorted from blood. Subset indicated: CD45RO+ cells pooled with CCR7-negative TemRA cells. J is TRBJ2-7 and V is TRBV19; D may be TRBD1 or TRBD2 (5 bases each). DNA of the CDR3: TGTGCCAGTAGTAGGGACGCGCTCTCCTACGAGCAGTACTTC. Amino acid sequence: CASSRDALSYEQYF.